These 5 T cell receptor beta chains originate from one sample sequenced in a study of beta chain features in type 1 diabetes. Points from the study as a whole: Significant though moderate, a shortening of TCRB CDR3s appeared in all four CD4+ subsets of Type 1 diabetes patients.

No antigen is known for these receptors. Expressed TCRB transcripts were sequenced because the entire RNA isolate underwent reverse transcription. Produced via immunoSEQ multiplex PCR; TCRdb's table is partial and in-frame only. The sample gives more than 250,000 clones, around 24% of which show up once; roughly 0.011% is in the top ten. The sample comprised naive CD4+ T cells from blood. These receptor sequences come from a woman aged 25 to 39 with type 1 diabetes.

The J gene is TRBJ2-7, the V gene TRBV7-9; 9 nucleotides agree with TRBD1. Germline lookup yields CDR1 SEHNR and CDR2 FQNEAQ (reference sequence). The CDR3 sequence is 13 residues long. J gave up 4 bases and V 6 bases, and 4 bases lay outside the gene matches. The CDR3 spells CASRRDRDYEQYF. In nucleotides, the CDR3 is TGTGCCAGCAGGCGGGACAGGGATTACGAGCAGTACTTC.

The V gene is TRBV14, the J gene TRBJ2-4; tentatively, D is TRBD1 (6 bases). Trimming shortened V by 4 bases and J by 10 bases, and 11 bases separated the two germline ends. Germline values: CDR1 SGHDN, CDR2 FVKESK. The CDR3 runs 12 residues. The CDR3 sequence is CASSPDRGIQYF. CDR3 DNA sequence: TGTGCCAGCAGCCCGGACAGAGGAATTCAGTACTTC.

The V call is TRBV7-9, the J call TRBJ2-1; D uncertain. With 5 bases removed from V and 8 bases from J, the gap between germline ends came to 19 bases. Germline CDR1 and CDR2: SEHNR and FQNEAQ (reference sequence). This CDR3 is 15 amino acids long. The CDR3 protein is CASSPLGSSFDEQFF. The CDR3 DNA reads as TGTGCCAGCAGCCCCCTAGGTTCATCTTTCGATGAGCAGTTCTTC.

The chain carries TRBV18 and TRBJ2-7; 10 bases fit TRBD2. This CDR3 comprises 15 residues. With V trimmed by 6 bases and J by 0 bases, 5 bases remained unmatched. Germline CDR1 reads KGHSH; CDR2 reads LQKENI. CDR3 amino acids: CASSPSGGGSYEQYF. Written as DNA, the CDR3 is TGTGCCAGCTCCCCCAGCGGGGGGGGCTCCTACGAGCAGTACTTC. The full variable domain, completed using reference TRBV18 and TRBJ2-7, is NAGVMQNPRHLVRRRGQEARLRCSPMKGHSHVYWYRQLPEEGLKFMVYLQKENIIDESGMPKERFSAEFPKEGPSILRIQQVVRGDSAAYFCASSPSGGGSYEQYFGPGTRLTVT.

The J gene is TRBJ2-3, the V gene TRBV19; TRBD1 is a possible D gene (5 bases). CDR1 and CDR2 (germline): LNHDA, SQIVND (reference sequence). The CDR3 runs 16 residues. V was cut by 4 bases and J by 2 bases, with 16 bases left in between. CDR3 bases: TGTGCCAGTAGTACTAAGAGGACATTTTTCACAGATACGCAGTATTTT. It codes for CASSTKRTFFTDTQYF.